This is a list of T cell receptor beta chains from one sample in a study of cytomegalovirus exposure and HLA in healthy donors. Sequencing used immunoSEQ multiplex PCR; TCRdb keeps in-frame clones, though not all of them. The sample shows around 150,000 clones, about 77% of them seen only once. The sample consisted of PBMCs. Receptor source: a woman aged 40 to 50 in good health and CMV-seropositive. Both conserved end residues are part of each CDR3. The D gene is left open where the match is weak. Expanded clones get a size class; other rows say once, few or many, or leave the size out.

J | V | D | size | DNA | CDR3
TRBJ1-1 | TRBV7-2 | NA | NA | TGTGCCAGCAGCCCGACCTCAGGGTCCGCCACTGAAGCTTTCTTT | CASSPTSGSATEAFF
TRBJ1-2 | TRBV6-5 | TRBD1 | NA | TGTGCCAGCCTGCCCGGGCAGGGGGGTGGCTACACCTTC | CASLPGQGGGYTF
TRBJ1-2 | TRBV5-4 | NA | NA | TGTGCCAGCAGCTCTATGACAGGTGGCCTTCAAACTTCTAACTATGGCTACACCTTC | CASSSMTGGLQTSNYGYTF
TRBJ2-5 | TRBV7-2 | TRBD2 | few | TGTGCCAGCAGCTTAGAAGCGGGGGGCTTCCAAGAGACCCAGTACTTC | CASSLEAGGFQETQYF
TRBJ1-6 | TRBV11-2 | NA | NA | TGTGCCAGCAGCTTATATCTGAGGGTTAATAATTCACCCCTCCACTTT | CASSLYLRVNNSPLHF
TRBJ2-5 | TRBV18 | TRBD2 | NA | TGTGCCAGCTCACCGAATGATGGGACTAGCGGGGAGACCCAGTACTTC | CASSPNDGTSGETQYF
TRBJ1-5 | TRBV2 | NA | NA | TGTGCCAGCAGTGGATCCGGGGGTGCTCAGCCCCAGCATTTT | CASSGSGGAQPQHF
TRBJ1-4 | TRBV28 | NA | once | TGTGCCTCAGAGGGAACTAATGAAAAACTGTTTTTT | CASEGTNEKLFF
TRBJ1-1 | TRBV4-3 | NA | NA | TGCGCCAGCAGCCAAGAACGGGGGGCAGGGGATATGAACACTGAAGCTTTCTTT | CASSQERGAGDMNTEAFF
TRBJ1-2 | TRBV7-8 | NA | NA | NA | CASSLAVLRGYTF
TRBJ2-3 | TRBV30 | TRBD1 | NA | TGTGCCTGGAGCCGGAGACAGGGGCACACAGATACGCAGTATTTT | CAWSRRQGHTDTQYF
TRBJ2-5 | TRBV19 | NA | NA | TGTGCCAGTATGTTGCGGAATGGGGAGACCCAGTACTTC | CASMLRNGETQYF
TRBJ2-7 | TRBV7-2 | TRBD1 | NA | TGTGCCAGCAGTCGATCCGGGACAGGCTCCTACGAGCAGTACTTC | CASSRSGTGSYEQYF
TRBJ2-5 | TRBV2 | TRBD2 | NA | TGTGCCAGCAGTGGGGGACTAGCGGGAGAGGTAGAGACCCAGTACTTC | CASSGGLAGEVETQYF
TRBJ2-7 | TRBV7-8 | TRBD2 | once | TGTGCCAGCAGCTCCTTGACTAGCGGGAGTGAATACGAGCAGTACTTC | CASSSLTSGSEYEQYF
TRBJ1-4 | TRBV6-6 | NA | NA | TGTGCCAGCAGTTACTCGACCGGGTTTAATGAAAAACTGTTTTTT | CASSYSTGFNEKLFF